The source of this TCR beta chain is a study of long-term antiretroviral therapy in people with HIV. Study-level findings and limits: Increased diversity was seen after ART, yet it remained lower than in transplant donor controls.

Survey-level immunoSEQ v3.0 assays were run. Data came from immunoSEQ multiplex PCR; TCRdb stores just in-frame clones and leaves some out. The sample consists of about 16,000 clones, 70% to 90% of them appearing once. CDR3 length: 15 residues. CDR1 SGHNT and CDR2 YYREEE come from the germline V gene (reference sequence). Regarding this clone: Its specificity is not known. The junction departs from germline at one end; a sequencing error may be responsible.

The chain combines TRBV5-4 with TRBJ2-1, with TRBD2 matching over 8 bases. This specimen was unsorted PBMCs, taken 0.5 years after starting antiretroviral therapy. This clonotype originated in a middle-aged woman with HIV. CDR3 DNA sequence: TGTGCCAGCAGCTTGAGCCAGCGGGAGTACAGTGAGCAGTTCTTC. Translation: CASSLSQREYSEQFF.